This passage covers 28 T cell receptor beta chains from one sample sequenced in a study of shared clonotypes between healthy human individuals. The data were produced by immunoSEQ multiplex PCR, yet TCRdb's version contains in-frame clones alone and is incomplete. The repertoire consists of around 600,000 clones, with 90% to 95% occurring once and the leading ten covering over 0.1%. Only CD45RO-negative cells positively selected for CCR7 counted as naive CD8 cells, so terminally differentiated effector memory CD45RA+ cells were excluded. The source material was naive CD8+ T cells sorted from blood. Every receptor here comes from a woman between 25 and 40 years old in good health.

The V and J genes are TRBV29-1 and TRBJ2-7, with 7 bases aligning to TRBD2. The CDR3 length is 14 residues. The ends lost 6 bases at V and 2 bases at J; junction bases unmatched: 10. Germline CDR1 SQVTM, CDR2 ANQGSEA. The CDR3 spells CSVESGTSPYEQYF. In DNA, the CDR3 is TGCAGCGTAGAGAGCGGGACTTCCCCCTACGAGCAGTACTTC.

The rearrangement links TRBV28 to TRBJ1-5; 7 bases align to TRBD1. The V segment lost 5 bases and the J segment 5 bases; nucleotides outside the gene matches: 12. The CDR3 is 16 residues long. Germline CDR1 is MDHEN and CDR2 is SYDVKM. CDR3 DNA sequence: TGTGCCAGCAGTCCAACTTGGACAGGCGAAGATCAGCCCCAGCATTTT. Protein product: CASSPTWTGEDQPQHF. Combining the CDR3 with reference TRBV28 and TRBJ1-5 gives the whole variable domain DVKVTQSSRYLVKRTGEKVFLECVQDMDHENMFWYRQDPGLGLRLIYFSYDVKMKEKGDIPEGYSVSREKKERFSLILESASTNQTSMYLCASSPTWTGEDQPQHFGDGTRLSIL.

To note about this clone: The sample carries other DNA sequences with the same CDR3. J is TRBJ2-7 and V is TRBV27; D may be TRBD2 (6 bases). V lost 2 bases and J 1 base, leaving 9 bases between the germline ends. CDR1 MNHEY and CDR2 SMNVEV come from the germline V gene (reference sequence). The CDR3 loop spans 14 amino acids. The CDR3 loop reads CASSLAGLSYEQYF. CDR3 nucleotides: TGTGCCAGCAGTTTAGCGGGACTTTCCTACGAGCAGTACTTC.

J is TRBJ2-1 and V is TRBV19; 13 nucleotides agree with TRBD2. The CDR3 runs to 16 residues. Trimming at V came to 6 bases and at J to 5 bases, leaving 7 bases not matched to a gene. Germline CDR1 is LNHDA and CDR2 is SQIVND (reference sequence). The CDR3 sequence is CASSILAGGPHNEQFF. CDR3 bases: TGTGCCAGTAGCATACTAGCGGGAGGGCCCCACAATGAGCAGTTCTTC.

This rearrangement joins TRBV30 to TRBJ1-2; D is undetermined. There are 15 residues in the CDR3. Between the trimmed V and J ends, which lost 1 base and 3 bases, there was a span of 15 bases. CDR1 is GTSNPN, CDR2 SVGIG, per germline (reference sequence). The CDR3 loop reads CAWSEILGKYYGYTF. DNA of the CDR3: TGTGCCTGGAGTGAAATCCTCGGGAAGTACTATGGCTACACCTTC. The variable domain in full, completed from reference TRBV30 and TRBJ1-2, reads SQTIHQWPATLVQPVGSPLSLECTVEGTSNPNLYWYRQAAGRGLQLLFYSVGIGQISSEVPQNLSASRPQDRQFILSSKKLLLSDSGFYLCAWSEILGKYYGYTFGSGTRLTVV.

This sequence joins TRBV5-6 and TRBJ2-5; possible D gene TRBD2, 6 bases. With 3 bases removed from V and 5 bases from J, the gap between germline ends came to 8 bases. Germline V gene lookup returns CDR1 SGHDT and CDR2 YYEEEE. The CDR3 has 12 amino acids. The CDR3 region is CASSWGDETQYF. The CDR3 coding sequence is TGTGCCAGCAGCTGGGGGGATGAGACCCAGTACTTC.

V is TRBV11-3 and J is TRBJ2-1; 11 bases are shared with TRBD2. The CDR3 has 16 amino acids. The junction had 5 bases not matched to a gene; V was cut back by 0 bases and J by 7 bases. Germline V CDR1 and CDR2: SGHNT, YENEEA. The CDR3 DNA reads TGTGCCAGCAGCTTAGATCCTAGCGGGGGGTTTAATGAGCAGTTCTTC. Translating gives CASSLDPSGGFNEQFF.

The J gene is TRBJ2-7, the V gene TRBV7-9, with D maybe TRBD1 (6 bases). Germline CDR1 and CDR2: SEHNR and FQNEAQ (reference sequence). V lost 11 bases and J lost 0, with 11 bases in between. The CDR3 runs 12 residues. The CDR3 protein is CAEQGNSYEQYF. CDR3 DNA: TGTGCCGAACAGGGAAACTCCTACGAGCAGTACTTC. Filled out from reference TRBV7-9 and TRBJ2-7, the complete variable domain reads DTGVSQNPRHKITKRGQNVTFRCDPISEHNRLYWYRQTLGQGPEFLTYFQNEAQLEKSRLLSDRFSAERPKGSFSTLEIQRTEQGDSAMYLCAEQGNSYEQYFGPGTRLTVT.

J is TRBJ1-2 and V is TRBV27; D gene unclear. The germline V gene encodes CDR1 MNHEY and CDR2 SMNVEV (reference sequence). Trimming stripped 1 base from V and 8 bases from J, with 17 bases between. This CDR3 has 15 amino acids. CDR3 sequence: CASSLFETPKGGYTF. In nucleotides, the CDR3 is TGTGCCAGCAGTTTATTTGAGACGCCAAAAGGAGGCTACACCTTC.

CDR3 in DNA: TGTGCCAGCAGCTTATGGTTCATTCGGGAGATTAATGAGCAGTTCTTC. Translating gives CASSLWFIREINEQFF. The chain links TRBV7-8 to TRBJ2-1, with D perhaps TRBD2 (6 bases). This CDR3 is 16 amino acids long. The V gene lost 2 bases and the J gene lost 7 bases, with 18 bases spanning the gap. Germline V gene data show CDR1 as SGHVS and CDR2 as FQNEAQ.

This chain connects TRBV6-4 to TRBJ2-5, with D hard to call. The CDR3 consists of 13 residues. V dropped 10 bases and J dropped 5 bases, with 17 bases sitting between them. Looked up from germline, CDR1 is MRHNA and CDR2 is SNTAGT. The CDR3 sequence is CATAAGLGETQYF. The CDR3 nucleotides read TGTGCCACCGCCGCAGGTCTAGGGGAGACCCAGTACTTC.

This rearrangement joins TRBV27 to TRBJ1-5; D not certain. V lost 4 bases and J lost 3, with 7 bases in between. The CDR3 totals 13 residues. Germline V gene sequence: CDR1 MNHEY, CDR2 SMNVEV (reference sequence). CDR3 sequence (DNA): TGTGCCAGCAGTTACGGGGTCAATCAGCCCCAGCATTTT. As protein: CASSYGVNQPQHF.

The genes are TRBV10-2 and TRBJ1-1, with D uncertain. The germline V gene encodes CDR1 WSHSY and CDR2 SAAADI. The V end lost 3 bases, the J end lost 3 bases, and 11 bases lay between the germline ends. This CDR3 region has 14 residues. The CDR3: CASSEAGRDTEAFF. The CDR3 DNA follows: TGCGCCAGCAGTGAAGCTGGAAGGGACACTGAAGCTTTCTTT.

The gene calls are TRBV7-7 and TRBJ2-7, with 10 bases that match TRBD2. V was pared by 0 bases and J by 1 base, with 6 bases of the junction left unmatched. The CDR3 totals 17 residues. The germline V gene encodes CDR1 SSHAT and CDR2 FNYEAQ (reference sequence). The CDR3 region has the DNA TGTGCCAGCAGCTTAGCGATAACTAGCGGGAAATCCTACGAGCAGTACTTC. Its protein is CASSLAITSGKSYEQYF.

The chain carries TRBV5-6 and TRBJ2-5; D is unclear. The J call may be in error: the DNA end matches TRBJ2-7 better. Germline V lookup: CDR1 SGHDT, CDR2 YYEEEE. The length of the CDR3 is 12 residues. CDR3 amino acids: CASSSASPEQYF. CDR3 DNA sequence: TGTGCCAGCAGCTCCGCTTCTCCCGAGCAGTACTTC.

This sequence joins TRBV28 and TRBJ1-3, with TRBD1 as a possible D gene (6 bases). The CDR3 covers 17 residues. V lost 5 bases and J lost 3, with 20 bases in between. The germline V gene encodes CDR1 MDHEN and CDR2 SYDVKM. The CDR3 DNA is TGTGCCAGCAGTCCATTACAAGGACAGTTCTTTGGAAACACCATATATTTT. Protein product: CASSPLQGQFFGNTIYF.

The V gene is TRBV2, the J gene TRBJ1-1; D remains unclear. V was clipped by 11 bases and J by 2 bases, with 6 bases between them. Germline-derived CDR1 and CDR2 are SNHLY and FYNNEI. This CDR3 is built from 10 residues. The CDR3 is CASCNTEAFF. The CDR3, as DNA: TGTGCCTCCTGCAACACTGAAGCTTTCTTT.

The V call is TRBV30, the J call TRBJ2-7; 8 bases are shared with TRBD2. Trimming at V came to 4 bases and at J to 0 bases, leaving 5 bases not matched to a gene. Germline values: CDR1 GTSNPN, CDR2 SVGIG (reference sequence). The CDR3 length is 14 residues. The CDR3 DNA sequence: TGTGCCTGGACGGTAAGCGGGAGCTCCTACGAGCAGTACTTC. Translating gives CAWTVSGSSYEQYF.

The chain has TRBV28 and TRBJ2-7, with D possibly matching TRBD1 (5 bases). The CDR3 loop spans 14 amino acids. The germline CDR1 and CDR2 sequences are MDHEN and SYDVKM. V lost 3 bases, J lost 2 bases, and 11 bases lay in between. The CDR3 spells CASSLLTEPYEQYF. The CDR3 DNA follows: TGTGCCAGCAGTTTGCTGACAGAGCCCTACGAGCAGTACTTC. The whole variable domain, remainder taken from reference TRBV28 and TRBJ2-7, is DVKVTQSSRYLVKRTGEKVFLECVQDMDHENMFWYRQDPGLGLRLIYFSYDVKMKEKGDIPEGYSVSREKKERFSLILESASTNQTSMYLCASSLLTEPYEQYFGPGTRLTVT.

The chain has TRBV27 and TRBJ1-5, with no clear D. The CDR3 is 13 amino acids. V lost 8 bases to trimming and J lost 4 bases, with 12 bases between them. Germline assignment: CDR1 MNHEY and CDR2 SMNVEV (reference sequence). The CDR3 DNA sequence: TGTGCCAGCGGGAACGGCAGGAATCAGCCCCAGCATTTT. This sequence encodes CASGNGRNQPQHF.

The chain is built from TRBV28 and TRBJ1-5; TRBD1 might be the D (6 bases). The CDR3 is 16 amino acids. Trimming shortened V by 1 base and J by 1 base, and 11 bases separated the two germline ends. Germline V lookup: CDR1 MDHEN, CDR2 SYDVKM. The CDR3 sequence is CASSLLPGASNQPQHF. CDR3 coding DNA: TGTGCCAGCAGTTTATTACCGGGGGCCAGCAATCAGCCCCAGCATTTT.

CDR3 region: CASSEGDMEETQYF. The CDR3 bases are TGTGCCAGCAGTGAAGGGGACATGGAAGAGACCCAGTACTTC. The chain recombines TRBV6-1 with TRBJ2-5; a possible D gene is TRBD1 (6 bases). This CDR3 contains 14 residues. Germline CDR1 MNHNS, CDR2 SASEGT. With 1 base removed from V and 3 bases from J, the gap between germline ends came to 9 bases.

The chain couples TRBV27 to TRBJ2-7; D possibly corresponds to TRBD2 (5 bases). Germline V gene lookup returns CDR1 MNHEY and CDR2 SMNVEV (reference sequence). The CDR3 covers 13 residues. Deletions cut 5 bases from V and 0 bases from J, with 8 bases between. The CDR3 nucleotides read TGTGCCAGCAGTCCGGGGATCTCCTACGAGCAGTACTTC. It encodes CASSPGISYEQYF.

This chain connects TRBV5-4 to TRBJ1-4; unclear D gene. V lost 0 bases and J 3 bases, leaving 6 bases between the germline ends. The germline V gene has CDR1 SGHNT and CDR2 YYREEE (reference sequence). CDR3 size: 14 residues. The CDR3 spells CASSLGDSNEKLFF. CDR3 in DNA: TGTGCCAGCAGCTTGGGGGATTCTAATGAAAAACTGTTTTTT. Looking up the rest from reference TRBV5-4 and TRBJ1-4 gives the full variable domain: ETGVTQSPTHLIKTRGQQVTLRCSSQSGHNTVSWYQQALGQGPQFIFQYYREEENGRGNFPPRFSGLQFPNYSSELNVNALELDDSALYLCASSLGDSNEKLFFGSGTQLSVL.

The chain joins TRBV7-9 to TRBJ1-4; 10 nucleotides agree with TRBD1. There are 15 residues in the CDR3. Germline V gene data show CDR1 as SEHNR and CDR2 as FQNEAQ (reference sequence). Unmatched junction bases numbered 8, after V lost 5 bases and J lost 8 bases. The CDR3: CASSPGQGGLEKLFF. CDR3 nucleotides: TGTGCCAGCAGCCCAGGACAGGGGGGATTAGAAAAACTGTTTTTT. Supplemented by reference TRBV7-9 and TRBJ1-4, the full variable domain reads DTGVSQNPRHKITKRGQNVTFRCDPISEHNRLYWYRQTLGQGPEFLTYFQNEAQLEKSRLLSDRFSAERPKGSFSTLEIQRTEQGDSAMYLCASSPGQGGLEKLFFGSGTQLSVL.

The rearrangement links TRBV7-3 to TRBJ2-1; the match to TRBD1 covers 11 bases. CDR1 is SGHTA and CDR2 is FQGTGA in the germline V gene. The junction had 7 bases not matched to a gene; V was cut back by 6 bases and J by 3 bases. This CDR3 has 16 amino acids. The CDR3 DNA sequence: TGTGCCAGCAGTTCCACCGGGACAGGGGGCTACAATGAGCAGTTCTTC. Translating gives CASSSTGTGGYNEQFF.

The chain carries TRBV27 and TRBJ2-7; TRBD2 agrees at 15 bases. The CDR3 is 17 residues long. J was trimmed by 3 bases and V by 5 bases; bases with no gene match: 8. Germline lookup yields CDR1 MNHEY and CDR2 SMNVEV (reference sequence). The CDR3 coding sequence is TGTGCCAGCAGTCCCACCGGGACTAGCGGGAGGTTCTACGAGCAGTACTTC. This gives the protein CASSPTGTSGRFYEQYF.

This clone was recorded a few times. The chain couples TRBV13 to TRBJ2-7; 8 nucleotides agree with TRBD2. Per the germline V gene, CDR1 is PRHDT and CDR2 is FYEKMQ (reference sequence). V lost 4 bases, J lost 6 bases, and 2 bases stayed unmatched. The CDR3 length is 12 residues. The CDR3 region has the DNA TGTGCCAGCAGCTCCACTAGCGGCGAGCAGTACTTC. Its translation: CASSSTSGEQYF.